This T cell receptor (beta chain) was captured in a study of blood T cell repertoires in COVID-19. Assay: immunoSEQ multiplex PCR; the TCRdb copy retains only in-frame clones and omits some. Altogether 150,000 to 200,000 clones are present, approximately 91% being singletons, with the ten largest covering around 5.1%. This TCR was sampled from a man between 18 and 35 years old with COVID-19, enrolled during active disease. Sequencing was carried out using peripheral blood.

The chain's CDR3 is CASSSSLRGGYTF. In DNA, the CDR3 is TGTGCCAGCAGCTCATCGTTGAGAGGCGGCTACACCTTC. This chain links TRBV9 with TRBJ1-2; no reliable D call. Germline CDR1 reads SGDLS; CDR2 reads YYNGEE. The V and J ends lost 4 bases and 8 bases respectively, with 15 bases between them. The CDR3 contains 13 residues.